This T cell receptor (beta chain) was identified in a study of molecular identifiers for immune sequencing clone quantification. For naive CD8 T cells, sorting used the CD8+CD4-CCR7+CD45RA+ phenotype. The CDR3 is 12 amino acids. Between the trimmed V and J ends, which lost 4 bases and 7 bases, there was a span of 10 bases. Library preparation followed earlier protocols using designated TCR primers. TCRdb reprocessed the PCR reads via MiXCR and lists one record per CDR3 protein. This sample has 300,000 to 400,000 distinct CDR3 sequences, with roughly 24% found just once. For this clonotype: A much larger clonotype is one base distant, so this may be a read error.

The rearrangement uses TRBV12-3 or TRBV12-4 and TRBJ1-1; D not resolved. Sequenced sample: naive CD8+ T cells from blood, with Jurkat cell RNA spiked in. Subset of the sample: FACS-sorted CD8+CD4-CCR7+CD45RA+ naive T cells. The source is a human donor in good health. Some libraries in this study had Jurkat cell RNA spiked in. CDR3 nucleotide sequence: TGTGCCAGCAGTTCCCGGGAGCTTGAAGCTTTCTTT. Translating gives CASSSRELEAFF.